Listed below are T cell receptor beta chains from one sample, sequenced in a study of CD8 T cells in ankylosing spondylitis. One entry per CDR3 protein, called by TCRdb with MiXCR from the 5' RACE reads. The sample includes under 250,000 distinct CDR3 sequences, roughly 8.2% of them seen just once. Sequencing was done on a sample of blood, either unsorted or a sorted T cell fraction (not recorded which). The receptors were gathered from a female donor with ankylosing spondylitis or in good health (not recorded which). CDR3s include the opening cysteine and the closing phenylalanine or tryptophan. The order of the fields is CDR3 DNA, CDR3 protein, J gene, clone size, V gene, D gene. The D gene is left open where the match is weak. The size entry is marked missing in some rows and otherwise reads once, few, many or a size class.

CDR3nt: TGTGCCAGCAGTAAGAGGGGCACTGAAGCTTTCTTT; CDR3aa: CASSKRGTEAFF; j_gene: TRBJ1-1; abundance: many; v_gene: TRBV12-3/TRBV12-4; d_gene: NA
CDR3nt: TGTGCCAGCGGACCCCCCACTCAGAGCTCCTACGAGCAGTACTTC; CDR3aa: CASGPPTQSSYEQYF; j_gene: TRBJ2-7; abundance: NA; v_gene: TRBV7-9; d_gene: NA
CDR3nt: TGTGCCAGCAGCCAAGTGGGCCGGGGGACTGAAGCTTTCTTT; CDR3aa: CASSQVGRGTEAFF; j_gene: TRBJ1-1; abundance: many; v_gene: TRBV3-1; d_gene: NA
CDR3nt: TGCAGTGCTAGAGAACCAGGGGGATGGAACACTGAAGCTTTCTTT; CDR3aa: CSAREPGGWNTEAFF; j_gene: TRBJ1-1; abundance: many; v_gene: TRBV20-1; d_gene: TRBD1
CDR3nt: TGTGCCAGCAGCTTCGGACTAGCGGGAGTAGAGACCCAGTACTTC; CDR3aa: CASSFGLAGVETQYF; j_gene: TRBJ2-5; abundance: many; v_gene: TRBV7-3; d_gene: TRBD2
CDR3nt: TGTGCCAGCAGACAACCGGGCCGAGGGTCCTACTACGAGCAGTACTTC; CDR3aa: CASRQPGRGSYYEQYF; j_gene: TRBJ2-7; abundance: few; v_gene: TRBV6-1; d_gene: NA
CDR3nt: TGTGCCAGCAGCTTAGCTTCACACTACAGGGGGGACTATGGCTACACCTTC; CDR3aa: CASSLASHYRGDYGYTF; j_gene: TRBJ1-2; abundance: many; v_gene: TRBV7-2; d_gene: TRBD1
CDR3nt: TGTGCCAGCAGTTTATCAGTTCAGGGACAGCCGTTCACAGATACGCAGTATTTT; CDR3aa: CASSLSVQGQPFTDTQYF; j_gene: TRBJ2-3; abundance: NA; v_gene: TRBV27; d_gene: TRBD1
CDR3nt: TGTGCCAGCAGCTCGGGACAGGTCGAAAAACTGTTTTTT; CDR3aa: CASSSGQVEKLFF; j_gene: TRBJ1-4; abundance: many; v_gene: TRBV7-2; d_gene: TRBD1
CDR3nt: TGCAGTGCTAGTCGGGGGAGCACCGGGGAGCTGTTTTTT; CDR3aa: CSASRGSTGELFF; j_gene: TRBJ2-2; abundance: many; v_gene: TRBV20-1; d_gene: NA
CDR3nt: TGTGCCAGCAGCTGGGGAGTAGCGGGGCCTCAGGCCCAAGAGACCCAGTACTTC; CDR3aa: CASSWGVAGPQAQETQYF; j_gene: TRBJ2-5; abundance: NA; v_gene: TRBV11-2; d_gene: TRBD2
CDR3nt: TGCAGTGCTCCCGGGACGGATAACTATGGCTACACCTTC; CDR3aa: CSAPGTDNYGYTF; j_gene: TRBJ1-2; abundance: many; v_gene: TRBV20-1; d_gene: NA
CDR3nt: TGTGCCAGCAGCCCATTCACACCCGAGCAGTACTTC; CDR3aa: CASSPFTPEQYF; j_gene: TRBJ2-7; abundance: few; v_gene: TRBV7-2; d_gene: NA
CDR3nt: TGCGCCAGCAGCTCAATCGGGGCGGAGTGGGCTTACAATGAGCAGTTCTTC; CDR3aa: CASSSIGAEWAYNEQFF; j_gene: TRBJ2-1; abundance: few; v_gene: TRBV23-1; d_gene: NA
CDR3nt: TGTGCCAGCAGTTTGGGGACATATTCCGACGAGCAGTACTTC; CDR3aa: CASSLGTYSDEQYF; j_gene: TRBJ2-7; abundance: many; v_gene: TRBV28; d_gene: NA
CDR3nt: TGTGCCAGTTGTTGGGACACATACACAGATACGCAGTATTTT; CDR3aa: CASCWDTYTDTQYF; j_gene: TRBJ2-3; abundance: many; v_gene: TRBV12-3/TRBV12-4; d_gene: NA
CDR3nt: TGCGCCAGCAGCCAAGCAAGTTGGGGGGCTGGAGGAAACACCATATATTTT; CDR3aa: CASSQASWGAGGNTIYF; j_gene: TRBJ1-3; abundance: many; v_gene: TRBV4-3; d_gene: NA
CDR3nt: TGTGCCAGCAGCTCAGGGGTTGAGGGTCAGCCCCAGCATTTT; CDR3aa: CASSSGVEGQPQHF; j_gene: TRBJ1-5; abundance: many; v_gene: TRBV27; d_gene: NA
CDR3nt: TGCAGTGCTAGTCTCAGCGGGAGTTCCTACAATGAGCAGTTCTTC; CDR3aa: CSASLSGSSYNEQFF; j_gene: TRBJ2-1; abundance: many; v_gene: TRBV20-1; d_gene: TRBD2
CDR3nt: TGCGCCAGCAGCCAAGATCTTTCTTATGAGCAGTTCTTC; CDR3aa: CASSQDLSYEQFF; j_gene: TRBJ2-1; abundance: many; v_gene: TRBV4-3; d_gene: NA
CDR3nt: TGCGCCAGCAGCCAAGATCAGGAGGGCCTACTCTACGAGCAGTACTTC; CDR3aa: CASSQDQEGLLYEQYF; j_gene: TRBJ2-7; abundance: many; v_gene: TRBV4-3; d_gene: NA
CDR3nt: TGTGCCATCAGTGACCCTACTTCGGGGGGCCTCAGCTCCTACAATGAGCAGTTCTTC; CDR3aa: CAISDPTSGGLSSYNEQFF; j_gene: TRBJ2-1; abundance: many; v_gene: TRBV10-3; d_gene: NA
CDR3nt: TGTGCCAGCAGCTCTGAGGGACAACTCGGGGTACCCTACGAGCAGTACTTC; CDR3aa: CASSSEGQLGVPYEQYF; j_gene: TRBJ2-7; abundance: many; v_gene: TRBV7-8; d_gene: NA
CDR3nt: TGTGCCACCAGCAGAGAAGTAGCAAAACTGTTTTTT; CDR3aa: CATSREVAKLFF; j_gene: TRBJ1-4; abundance: many; v_gene: TRBV15; d_gene: NA
CDR3nt: TGTGCCAGCAGCCCCCATATAGCGAAGACAGATACGCAGTATTTT; CDR3aa: CASSPHIAKTDTQYF; j_gene: TRBJ2-3; abundance: few; v_gene: TRBV7-9; d_gene: NA
CDR3nt: TGCAGCGTTGCGAGGGGGCAGGTCACTGAAGCTTTCTTT; CDR3aa: CSVARGQVTEAFF; j_gene: TRBJ1-1; abundance: many; v_gene: TRBV29-1; d_gene: TRBD1
CDR3nt: TGTGCCAGCAGCGTAGAACTTTGGGGAGAGGACACTGAAGCTTTCTTT; CDR3aa: CASSVELWGEDTEAFF; j_gene: TRBJ1-1; abundance: many; v_gene: TRBV9; d_gene: NA
CDR3nt: TGTGCCAGCAGCCACCCGGGAGACTACGAGCAGTACTTC; CDR3aa: CASSHPGDYEQYF; j_gene: TRBJ2-7; abundance: many; v_gene: TRBV3-1; d_gene: NA
CDR3nt: TGCAGTGCTACAGGGCGAGGGACAGGGCTTTGGGAGACCCAGTACTTC; CDR3aa: CSATGRGTGLWETQYF; j_gene: TRBJ2-5; abundance: few; v_gene: TRBV20-1; d_gene: TRBD1
CDR3nt: TGTGCCAGCAGCCCAGACTTGGTTAGGGAGCAGTACTTC; CDR3aa: CASSPDLVREQYF; j_gene: TRBJ2-7; abundance: many; v_gene: TRBV7-2; d_gene: NA
CDR3nt: TGCAGCGTTGCGCGGGACGACACCGGGGAGCTGTTTTTT; CDR3aa: CSVARDDTGELFF; j_gene: TRBJ2-2; abundance: many; v_gene: TRBV29-1; d_gene: NA
CDR3nt: TGTGCCAGCAGCTTTAATCAGGGAAACACCATATATTTT; CDR3aa: CASSFNQGNTIYF; j_gene: TRBJ1-3; abundance: many; v_gene: TRBV7-2; d_gene: NA
CDR3nt: TGTGCCAGCAGCCCGCACCGGGACAGAGCGTACGAGCAGTACTTC; CDR3aa: CASSPHRDRAYEQYF; j_gene: TRBJ2-7; abundance: many; v_gene: TRBV7-2; d_gene: TRBD1
CDR3nt: TGTGCCAGCAGCCCTGTGGGGTGGGAGCTGTTTTTT; CDR3aa: CASSPVGWELFF; j_gene: TRBJ2-2; abundance: many; v_gene: TRBV7-8; d_gene: NA
CDR3nt: TGCAGCGCTGACATACACTATGGCACAGGTACGCAGTATTTT; CDR3aa: CSADIHYGTGTQYF; j_gene: TRBJ2-3; abundance: NA; v_gene: TRBV29-1; d_gene: NA
CDR3nt: TGTGCCAGCTCAGGTTCCGCAGCGACTGAAGCTTTCTTT; CDR3aa: CASSGSAATEAFF; j_gene: TRBJ1-1; abundance: NA; v_gene: TRBV2; d_gene: NA
CDR3nt: TGTGCCACCCCTGATCGGGGGAGGGGGACAGATACGCAGTATTTT; CDR3aa: CATPDRGRGTDTQYF; j_gene: TRBJ2-3; abundance: many; v_gene: TRBV24-1; d_gene: NA
CDR3nt: TGTGCCAGCTCGTCAGGCAGGGGGCTGGGCGATGAGCAGTTCTTC; CDR3aa: CASSSGRGLGDEQFF; j_gene: TRBJ2-1; abundance: many; v_gene: TRBV2; d_gene: TRBD1
CDR3nt: TGCGCCAGCAGCTTGCTACACAATGAGCAGTTCTTC; CDR3aa: CASSLLHNEQFF; j_gene: TRBJ2-1; abundance: few; v_gene: TRBV5-1; d_gene: NA
CDR3nt: TGCAGTGCTTTAAGAAGGGGGAACTATGGCTACACCTTC; CDR3aa: CSALRRGNYGYTF; j_gene: TRBJ1-2; abundance: NA; v_gene: TRBV20-1; d_gene: NA
CDR3nt: TGTGCCAGCAGTCTCTTTAGCGGATACACAGATACGCAGTATTTT; CDR3aa: CASSLFSGYTDTQYF; j_gene: TRBJ2-3; abundance: many; v_gene: TRBV12-3/TRBV12-4; d_gene: NA
CDR3nt: TGTGCCAGCAGCTTAGCTAGCGGGTTATACAATGAGCAGTTCTTC; CDR3aa: CASSLASGLYNEQFF; j_gene: TRBJ2-1; abundance: NA; v_gene: TRBV7-2; d_gene: TRBD2
CDR3nt: TGTGCCAGCACCTCGACAGGGGCGAATACGCAGTATTTT; CDR3aa: CASTSTGANTQYF; j_gene: TRBJ2-3; abundance: many; v_gene: TRBV11-2; d_gene: TRBD1
CDR3nt: TGTGCCAGCAGGTGGGGGGGCGATGGTGAAGCTTTCTTT; CDR3aa: CASRWGGDGEAFF; j_gene: TRBJ1-1; abundance: many; v_gene: TRBV6-2/TRBV6-3; d_gene: NA
CDR3nt: TGTGCCAGCAGTTTGGGGGCGCGGACTGAAGCTTTCTTT; CDR3aa: CASSLGARTEAFF; j_gene: TRBJ1-1; abundance: many; v_gene: TRBV28; d_gene: NA
CDR3nt: TGCAGTGCTAGAGATAGGCTAGCCTACGAGCAGTACTTC; CDR3aa: CSARDRLAYEQYF; j_gene: TRBJ2-7; abundance: few; v_gene: TRBV20-1; d_gene: NA